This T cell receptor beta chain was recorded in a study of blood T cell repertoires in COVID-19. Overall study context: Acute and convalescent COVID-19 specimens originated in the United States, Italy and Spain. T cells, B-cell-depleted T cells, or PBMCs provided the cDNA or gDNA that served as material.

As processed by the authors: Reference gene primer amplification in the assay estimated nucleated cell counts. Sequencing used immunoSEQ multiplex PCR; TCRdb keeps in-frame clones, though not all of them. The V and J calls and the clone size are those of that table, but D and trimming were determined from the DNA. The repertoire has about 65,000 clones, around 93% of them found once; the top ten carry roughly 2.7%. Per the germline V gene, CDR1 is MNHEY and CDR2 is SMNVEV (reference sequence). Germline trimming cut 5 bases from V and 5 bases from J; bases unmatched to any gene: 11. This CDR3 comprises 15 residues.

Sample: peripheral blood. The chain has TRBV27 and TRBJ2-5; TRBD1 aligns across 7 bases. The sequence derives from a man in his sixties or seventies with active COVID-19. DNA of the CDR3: TGTGCCAGCAGTACCACCGGGACAGTAGGTGAGACCCAGTACTTC. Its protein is CASSTTGTVGETQYF.